This TCR beta chain was observed in a study of a mutant IDH1 vaccine in newly diagnosed glioma. The time point here: week 47, end of study. What each vaccine dose contained was 300 ug of mutant IDH1 20-mer peptide, accompanied by topical imiquimod. Trimming cost V 3 bases and J 3 bases, with 2 bases left between them. The CDR3 is 11 amino acids. The germline V gene encodes CDR1 GTSNPN and CDR2 SVGIG (reference sequence). As to this clone: Its antigen is as yet unknown.

TCRdb's copy holds only in-frame clones and misses some; the assay was immunoSEQ multiplex PCR. This sample carries around 30,000 clones, 80% to 90% of them seen once, and the ten largest clones take around 11%. V and J are TRBV30 and TRBJ1-4; D call uncertain. Specimen: PBMCs, collected from a glioma patient whose treatment included an IDH1 peptide vaccine. The TCR was taken from a woman in her thirties with glioma. CDR3 in DNA: TGTGCCTGGAGAGCTAATGAAAAACTGTTTTTT. Translating gives CAWRANEKLFF.